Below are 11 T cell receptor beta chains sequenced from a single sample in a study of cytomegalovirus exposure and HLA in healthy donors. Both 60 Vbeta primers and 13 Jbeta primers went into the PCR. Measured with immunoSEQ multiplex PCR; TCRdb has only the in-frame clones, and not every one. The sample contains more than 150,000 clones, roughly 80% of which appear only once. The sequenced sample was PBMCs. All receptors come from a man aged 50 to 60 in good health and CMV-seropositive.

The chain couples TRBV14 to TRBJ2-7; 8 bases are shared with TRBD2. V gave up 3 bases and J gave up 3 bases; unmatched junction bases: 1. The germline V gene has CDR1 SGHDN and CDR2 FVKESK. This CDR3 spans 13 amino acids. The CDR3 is CASSQGLVYEQYF. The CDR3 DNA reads TGTGCCAGCAGCCAGGGACTAGTCTACGAGCAGTACTTC.

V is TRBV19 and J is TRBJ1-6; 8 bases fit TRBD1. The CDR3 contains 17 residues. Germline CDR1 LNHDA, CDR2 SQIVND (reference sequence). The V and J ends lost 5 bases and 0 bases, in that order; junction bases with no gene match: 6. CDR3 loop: CASSGGQVSSYNSPLHF. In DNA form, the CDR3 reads TGTGCCAGTAGTGGGGGACAGGTAAGCTCCTATAATTCACCCCTCCACTTT.

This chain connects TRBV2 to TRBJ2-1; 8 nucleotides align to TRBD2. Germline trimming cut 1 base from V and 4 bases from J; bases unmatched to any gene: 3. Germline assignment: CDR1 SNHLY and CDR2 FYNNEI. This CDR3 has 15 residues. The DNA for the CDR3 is TGTGCCAGCAGTGAAGAGCGGGGGCCTTACAATGAGCAGTTCTTC. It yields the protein CASSEERGPYNEQFF.

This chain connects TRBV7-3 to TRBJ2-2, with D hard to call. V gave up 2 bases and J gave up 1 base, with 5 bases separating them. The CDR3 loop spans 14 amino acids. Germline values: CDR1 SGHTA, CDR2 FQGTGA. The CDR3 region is CASSLSGNTGELFF. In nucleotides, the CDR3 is TGTGCCAGCAGCTTATCGGGGAACACCGGGGAGCTGTTTTTT. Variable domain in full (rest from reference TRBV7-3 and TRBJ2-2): GAGVSQTPSNKVTEKGKYVELRCDPISGHTALYWYRQSLGQGPEFLIYFQGTGAADDSGLPNDRFFAVRPEGSVSTLKIQRTERGDSAVYLCASSLSGNTGELFFGEGSRLTVL.

CDR3 in amino acids: CASSDGGLWGDQYNGYTF. CDR3 coding DNA: TGTGCCAGCAGCGACGGTGGATTGTGGGGGGATCAATACAATGGCTACACCTTC. V gene TRBV9 combines with J gene TRBJ1-2, with D possibly TRBD1 on 5 matching bases. This CDR3 has 18 residues. Germline loops: CDR1 SGDLS, CDR2 YYNGEE. Trimming took 3 bases from V and 6 from J, leaving 27 bases between them.

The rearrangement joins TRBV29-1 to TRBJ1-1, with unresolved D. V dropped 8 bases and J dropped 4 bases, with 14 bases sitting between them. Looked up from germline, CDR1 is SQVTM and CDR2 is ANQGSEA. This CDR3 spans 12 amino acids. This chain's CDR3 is CSLTQGGTEAFF. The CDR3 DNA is TGCAGCCTGACCCAAGGCGGCACTGAAGCTTTCTTT. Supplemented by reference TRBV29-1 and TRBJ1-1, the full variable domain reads SAVISQKPSRDICQRGTSLTIQCQVDSQVTMMFWYRQQPGQSLTLIATANQGSEATYESGFVIDKFPISRPNLTFSTLTVSNMSPEDSSIYLCSLTQGGTEAFFGQGTRLTVV.

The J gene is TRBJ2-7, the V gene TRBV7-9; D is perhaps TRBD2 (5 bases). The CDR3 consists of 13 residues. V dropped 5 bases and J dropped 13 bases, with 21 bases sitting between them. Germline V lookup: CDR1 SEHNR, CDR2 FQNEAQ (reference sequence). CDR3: CASSPGGSPGRYF. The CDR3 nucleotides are TGTGCCAGCAGCCCCGGAGGAAGTCCAGGCCGCTACTTC.

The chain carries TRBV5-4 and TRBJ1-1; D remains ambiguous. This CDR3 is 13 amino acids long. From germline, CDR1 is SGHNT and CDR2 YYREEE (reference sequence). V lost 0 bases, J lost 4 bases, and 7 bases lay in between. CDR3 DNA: TGTGCCAGCAGCTTGGTGCCGGTCACTGAAGCTTTCTTT. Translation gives CASSLVPVTEAFF.

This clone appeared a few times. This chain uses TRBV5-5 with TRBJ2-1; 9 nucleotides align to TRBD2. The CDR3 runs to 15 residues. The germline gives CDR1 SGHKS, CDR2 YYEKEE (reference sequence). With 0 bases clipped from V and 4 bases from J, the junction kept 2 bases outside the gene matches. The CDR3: CASSLGGGEYNEQFF. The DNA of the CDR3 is TGTGCCAGCAGCTTGGGCGGGGGGGAATACAATGAGCAGTTCTTC. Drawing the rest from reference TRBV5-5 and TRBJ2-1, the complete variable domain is DAGVTQSPTHLIKTRGQQVTLRCSPISGHKSVSWYQQVLGQGPQFIFQYYEKEERGRGNFPDRFSARQFPNYSSELNVNALLLGDSALYLCASSLGGGEYNEQFFGPGTRLTVL.

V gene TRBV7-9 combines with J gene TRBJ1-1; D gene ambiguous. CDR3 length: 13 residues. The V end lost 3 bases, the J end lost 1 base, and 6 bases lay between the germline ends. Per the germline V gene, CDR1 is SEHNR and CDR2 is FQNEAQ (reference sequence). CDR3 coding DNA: TGTGCCAGCAGCTTCGACTCGAACACTGAAGCTTTCTTT. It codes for CASSFDSNTEAFF.

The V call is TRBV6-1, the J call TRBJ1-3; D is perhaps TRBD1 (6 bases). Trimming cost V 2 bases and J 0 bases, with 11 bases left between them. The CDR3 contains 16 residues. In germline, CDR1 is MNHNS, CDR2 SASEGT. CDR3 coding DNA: TGTGCCAGCAGTGAAAGGGGGAGACTCTCTGGAAACACCATATATTTT. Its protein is CASSERGRLSGNTIYF.